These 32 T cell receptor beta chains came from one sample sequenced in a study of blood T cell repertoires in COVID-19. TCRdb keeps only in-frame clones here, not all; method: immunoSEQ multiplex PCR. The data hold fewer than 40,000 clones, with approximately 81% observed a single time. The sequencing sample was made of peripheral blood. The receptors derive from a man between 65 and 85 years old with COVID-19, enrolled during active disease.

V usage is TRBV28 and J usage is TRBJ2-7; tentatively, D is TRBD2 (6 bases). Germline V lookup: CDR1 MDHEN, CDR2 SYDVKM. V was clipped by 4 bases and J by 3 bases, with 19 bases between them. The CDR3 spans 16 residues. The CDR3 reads CASSSVGGRLNYEQYF. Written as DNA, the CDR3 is TGTGCCAGCAGTTCCGTTGGGGGGAGGTTAAACTACGAGCAGTACTTC.

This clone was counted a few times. CDR3 DNA sequence: TGTGCCATCAGTGAGTCCGGGGAGAGCTCCTACGAGCAGTACTTC. Protein sequence: CAISESGESSYEQYF. The chain employs TRBV10-3 and TRBJ2-7; weak D call: TRBD2 (5 bases). Trimming cost V 0 bases and J 0 bases, with 9 bases left between them. The germline gives CDR1 ENHRY, CDR2 SYGVKD. The CDR3 contains 15 residues.

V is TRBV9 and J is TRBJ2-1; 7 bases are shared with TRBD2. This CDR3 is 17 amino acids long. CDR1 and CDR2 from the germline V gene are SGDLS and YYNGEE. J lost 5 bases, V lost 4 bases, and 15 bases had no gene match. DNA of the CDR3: TGTGCCAGCAGCAACCCACCGGGACTATCACAAAACAATGAGCAGTTCTTC. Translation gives CASSNPPGLSQNNEQFF.

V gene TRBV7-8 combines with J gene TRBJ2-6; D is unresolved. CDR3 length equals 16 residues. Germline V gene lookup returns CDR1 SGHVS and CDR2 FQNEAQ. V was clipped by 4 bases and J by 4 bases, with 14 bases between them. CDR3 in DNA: TGTGCCAGCAGCTCAAATCACTATCCCGGGGCCAACGTCCTGACTTTC. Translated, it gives CASSSNHYPGANVLTF.

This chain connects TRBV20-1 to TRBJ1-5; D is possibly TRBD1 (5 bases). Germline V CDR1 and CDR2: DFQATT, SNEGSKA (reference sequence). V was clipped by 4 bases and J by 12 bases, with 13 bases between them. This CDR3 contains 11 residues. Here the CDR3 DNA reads TGCAGTGCTACCCAGGGTACCTTCCAGCATTTT. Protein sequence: CSATQGTFQHF.

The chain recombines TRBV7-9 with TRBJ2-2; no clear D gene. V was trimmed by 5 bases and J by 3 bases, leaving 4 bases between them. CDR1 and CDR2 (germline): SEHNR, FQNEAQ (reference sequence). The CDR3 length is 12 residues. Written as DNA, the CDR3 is TGTGCCAGCAGCGTCGACACCGGGGAGCTGTTTTTT. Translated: CASSVDTGELFF.

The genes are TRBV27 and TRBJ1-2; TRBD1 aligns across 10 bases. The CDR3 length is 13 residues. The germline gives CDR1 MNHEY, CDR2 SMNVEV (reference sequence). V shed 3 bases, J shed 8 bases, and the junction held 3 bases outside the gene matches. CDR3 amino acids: CASSFGTGEGYTF. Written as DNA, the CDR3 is TGTGCCAGCAGTTTTGGGACAGGGGAAGGCTACACCTTC.

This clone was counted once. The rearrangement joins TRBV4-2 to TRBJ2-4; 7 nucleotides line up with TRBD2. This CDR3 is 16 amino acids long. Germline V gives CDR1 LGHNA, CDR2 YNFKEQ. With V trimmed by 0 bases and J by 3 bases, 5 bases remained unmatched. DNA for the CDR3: TGTGCCAGCAGCCAAGATAGGGAGCGGGGCAAAAACATTCAGTACTTC. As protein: CASSQDRERGKNIQYF.

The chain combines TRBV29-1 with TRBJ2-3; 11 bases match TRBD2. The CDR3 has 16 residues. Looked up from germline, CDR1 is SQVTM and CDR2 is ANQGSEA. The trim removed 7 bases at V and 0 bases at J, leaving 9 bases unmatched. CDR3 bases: TGCAGCGCCAAAGGGTGGACTAGCGGGAGCACAGATACGCAGTATTTT. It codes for CSAKGWTSGSTDTQYF.

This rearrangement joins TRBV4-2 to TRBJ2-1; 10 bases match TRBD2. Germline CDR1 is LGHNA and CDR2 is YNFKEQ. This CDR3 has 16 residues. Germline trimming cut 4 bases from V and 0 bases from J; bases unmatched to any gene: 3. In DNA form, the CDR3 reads TGTGCCAGCAGCCCCTTAGCGGGAGGCTCCTACAATGAGCAGTTCTTC. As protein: CASSPLAGGSYNEQFF.

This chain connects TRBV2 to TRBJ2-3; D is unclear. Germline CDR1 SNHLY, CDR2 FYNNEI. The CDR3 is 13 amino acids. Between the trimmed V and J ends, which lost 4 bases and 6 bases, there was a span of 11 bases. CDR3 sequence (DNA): TGTGCCAGCAGTGTCCGGAGCTGGGATACGCAGTATTTT. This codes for CASSVRSWDTQYF.

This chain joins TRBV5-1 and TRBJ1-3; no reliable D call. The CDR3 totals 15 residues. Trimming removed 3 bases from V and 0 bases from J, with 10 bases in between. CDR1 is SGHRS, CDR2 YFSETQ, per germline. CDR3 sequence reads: CASSSSVTSGNTIYF. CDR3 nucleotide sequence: TGCGCCAGCAGCTCTAGCGTTACCTCTGGAAACACCATATATTTT.

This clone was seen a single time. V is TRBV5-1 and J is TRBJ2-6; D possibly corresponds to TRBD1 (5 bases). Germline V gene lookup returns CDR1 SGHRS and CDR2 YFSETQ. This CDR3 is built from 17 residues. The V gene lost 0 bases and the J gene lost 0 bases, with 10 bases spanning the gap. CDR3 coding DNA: TGCGCCAGCAGCTTGGCAGGGTTGGGCTCTGGGGCCAACGTCCTGACTTTC. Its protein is CASSLAGLGSGANVLTF.

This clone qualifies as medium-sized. The CDR3 sequence: CASSSPGGSLWETQYF. DNA of the CDR3: TGTGCCAGCAGCTCTCCCGGGGGGTCCCTCTGGGAGACCCAGTACTTC. The chain links TRBV7-2 to TRBJ2-5; 7 nucleotides match TRBD2. Germline loops: CDR1 SGHTA, CDR2 FQGNSA. Trimming cost V 4 bases and J 5 bases; bases outside gene matches: 13. CDR3 length: 16 residues.

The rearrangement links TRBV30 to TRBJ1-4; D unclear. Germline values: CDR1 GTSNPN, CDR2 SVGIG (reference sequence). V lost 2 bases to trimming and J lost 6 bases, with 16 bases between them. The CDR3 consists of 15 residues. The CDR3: CAWSNGQVLDEKLFF. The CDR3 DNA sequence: TGTGCCTGGAGTAACGGCCAGGTCCTTGATGAAAAACTGTTTTTT.

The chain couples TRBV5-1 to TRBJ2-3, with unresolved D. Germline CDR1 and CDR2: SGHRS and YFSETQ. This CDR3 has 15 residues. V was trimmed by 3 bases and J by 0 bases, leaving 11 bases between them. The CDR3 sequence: CASSSLLTSTDTQYF. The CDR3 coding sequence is TGCGCCAGCAGCTCGCTACTAACTAGCACAGATACGCAGTATTTT.

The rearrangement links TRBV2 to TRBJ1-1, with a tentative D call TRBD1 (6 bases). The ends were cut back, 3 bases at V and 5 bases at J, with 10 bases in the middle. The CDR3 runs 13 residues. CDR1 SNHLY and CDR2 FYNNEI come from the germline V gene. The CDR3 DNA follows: TGTGCCAGCAGTGAGGGGGCTGGGACTGAAGCTTTCTTT. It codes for CASSEGAGTEAFF.

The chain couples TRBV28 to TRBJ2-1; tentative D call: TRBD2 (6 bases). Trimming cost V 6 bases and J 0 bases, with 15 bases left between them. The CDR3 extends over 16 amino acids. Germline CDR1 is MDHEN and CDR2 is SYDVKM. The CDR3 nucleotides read TGTGCCAGCAGCCCAGGCGGGACTTCCTCCTACAATGAGCAGTTCTTC. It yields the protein CASSPGGTSSYNEQFF.

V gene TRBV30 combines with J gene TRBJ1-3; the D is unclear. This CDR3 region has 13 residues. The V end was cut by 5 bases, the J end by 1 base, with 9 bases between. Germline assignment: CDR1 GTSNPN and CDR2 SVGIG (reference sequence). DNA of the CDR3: TGTGCCTGGGAGGTACAGTCTGGAAACACCATATATTTT. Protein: CAWEVQSGNTIYF. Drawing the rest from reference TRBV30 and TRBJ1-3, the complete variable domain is SQTIHQWPATLVQPVGSPLSLECTVEGTSNPNLYWYRQAAGRGLQLLFYSVGIGQISSEVPQNLSASRPQDRQFILSSKKLLLSDSGFYLCAWEVQSGNTIYFGEGSWLTVV.

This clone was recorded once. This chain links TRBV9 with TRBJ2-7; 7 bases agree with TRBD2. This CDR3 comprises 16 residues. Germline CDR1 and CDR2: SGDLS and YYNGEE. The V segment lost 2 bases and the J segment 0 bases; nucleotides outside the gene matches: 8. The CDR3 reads CASSVRSGTNSYEQYF. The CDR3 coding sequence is TGTGCCAGCAGCGTTAGATCCGGGACTAACTCCTACGAGCAGTACTTC.

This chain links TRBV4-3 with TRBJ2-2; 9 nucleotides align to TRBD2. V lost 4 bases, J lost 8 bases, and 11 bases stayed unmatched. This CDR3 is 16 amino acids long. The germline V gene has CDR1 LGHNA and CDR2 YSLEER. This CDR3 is CASSRTVAGASGELFF. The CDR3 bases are TGCGCCAGCAGCCGAACGGTAGCGGGAGCTAGTGGGGAGCTGTTTTTT.

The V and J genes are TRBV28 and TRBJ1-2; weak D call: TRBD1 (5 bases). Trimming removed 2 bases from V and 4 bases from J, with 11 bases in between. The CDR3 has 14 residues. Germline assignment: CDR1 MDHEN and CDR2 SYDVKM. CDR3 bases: TGTGCCAGCAGTTTAAGTTTGGGGGGCTATGGCTACACCTTC. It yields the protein CASSLSLGGYGYTF.

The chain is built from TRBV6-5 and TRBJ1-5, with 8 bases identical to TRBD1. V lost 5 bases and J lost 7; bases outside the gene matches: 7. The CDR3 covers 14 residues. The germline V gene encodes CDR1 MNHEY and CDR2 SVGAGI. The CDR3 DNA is TGTGCCAGCAGTCCGATGACAGGGGTGCAGCCCCAGCATTTT. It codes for CASSPMTGVQPQHF.

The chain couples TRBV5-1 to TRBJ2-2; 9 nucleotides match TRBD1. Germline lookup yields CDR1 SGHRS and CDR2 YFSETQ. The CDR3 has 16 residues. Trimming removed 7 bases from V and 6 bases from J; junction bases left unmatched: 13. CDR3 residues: CASRQMGTGYAGELFF. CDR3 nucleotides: TGCGCCAGCCGCCAAATGGGGACAGGGTACGCCGGGGAGCTGTTTTTT.

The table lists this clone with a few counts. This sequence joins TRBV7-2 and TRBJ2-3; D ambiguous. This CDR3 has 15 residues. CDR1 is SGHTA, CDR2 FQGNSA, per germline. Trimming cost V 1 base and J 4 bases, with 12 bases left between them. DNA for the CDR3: TGTGCCAGCAGCTTAGAATTAGTTGGTGCAGATACGCAGTATTTT. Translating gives CASSLELVGADTQYF. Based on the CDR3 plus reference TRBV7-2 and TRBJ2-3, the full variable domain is GAGVSQSPSNKVTEKGKDVELRCDPISGHTALYWYRQSLGQGLEFLIYFQGNSAPDKSGLPSDRFSAERTGGSVSTLTIQRTQQEDSAVYLCASSLELVGADTQYFGPGTRLTVL.

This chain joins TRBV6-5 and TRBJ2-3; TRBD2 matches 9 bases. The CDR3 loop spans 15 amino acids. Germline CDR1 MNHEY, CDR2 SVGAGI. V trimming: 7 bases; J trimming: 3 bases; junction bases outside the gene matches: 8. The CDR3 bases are TGTGCCAGCATTAGAGCGGGAGGACTTACAGATACGCAGTATTTT. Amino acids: CASIRAGGLTDTQYF.

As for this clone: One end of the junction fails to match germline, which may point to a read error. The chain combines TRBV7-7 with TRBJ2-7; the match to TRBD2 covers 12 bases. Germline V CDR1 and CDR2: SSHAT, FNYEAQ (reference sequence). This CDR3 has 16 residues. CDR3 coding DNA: TGTGCTAGCAGCAGACTAGCGGGAGACCGTAACTACGAGCAGTACTTC. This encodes CASSRLAGDRNYEQYF.

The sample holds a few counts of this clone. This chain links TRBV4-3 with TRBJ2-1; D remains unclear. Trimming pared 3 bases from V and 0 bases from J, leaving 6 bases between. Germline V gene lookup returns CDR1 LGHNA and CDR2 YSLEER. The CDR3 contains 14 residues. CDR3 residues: CASSHHISYNEQFF. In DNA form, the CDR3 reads TGCGCCAGCAGCCATCACATCTCCTACAATGAGCAGTTCTTC.

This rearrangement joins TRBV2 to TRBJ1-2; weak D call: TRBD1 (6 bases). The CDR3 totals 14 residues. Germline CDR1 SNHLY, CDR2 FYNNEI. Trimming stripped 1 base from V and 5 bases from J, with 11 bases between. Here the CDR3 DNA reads TGTGCCAGCAGTGAAGGGGAGGGGGATTATGGCTACACCTTC. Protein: CASSEGEGDYGYTF.

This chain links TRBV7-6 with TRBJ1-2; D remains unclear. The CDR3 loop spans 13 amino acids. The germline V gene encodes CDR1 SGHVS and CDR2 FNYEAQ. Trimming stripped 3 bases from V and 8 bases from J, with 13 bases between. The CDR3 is CASSLSGSGGYTF. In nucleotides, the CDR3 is TGTGCCAGCAGCTTGAGTGGCAGCGGAGGCTACACCTTC.

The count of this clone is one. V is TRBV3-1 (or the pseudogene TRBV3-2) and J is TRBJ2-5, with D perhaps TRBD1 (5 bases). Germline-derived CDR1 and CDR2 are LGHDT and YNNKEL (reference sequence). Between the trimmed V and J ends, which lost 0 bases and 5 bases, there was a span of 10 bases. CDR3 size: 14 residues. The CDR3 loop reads CASSQDRAWETQYF. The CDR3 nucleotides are TGTGCCAGCAGCCAAGACAGGGCTTGGGAGACCCAGTACTTC.

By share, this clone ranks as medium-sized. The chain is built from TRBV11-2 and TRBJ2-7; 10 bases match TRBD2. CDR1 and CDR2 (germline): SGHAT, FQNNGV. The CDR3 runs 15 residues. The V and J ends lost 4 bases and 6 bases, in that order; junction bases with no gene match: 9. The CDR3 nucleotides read TGTGCCAGCAGCTCCCTTAGCGGGAGGCGAGCCGAGCAGTACTTC. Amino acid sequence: CASSSLSGRRAEQYF.